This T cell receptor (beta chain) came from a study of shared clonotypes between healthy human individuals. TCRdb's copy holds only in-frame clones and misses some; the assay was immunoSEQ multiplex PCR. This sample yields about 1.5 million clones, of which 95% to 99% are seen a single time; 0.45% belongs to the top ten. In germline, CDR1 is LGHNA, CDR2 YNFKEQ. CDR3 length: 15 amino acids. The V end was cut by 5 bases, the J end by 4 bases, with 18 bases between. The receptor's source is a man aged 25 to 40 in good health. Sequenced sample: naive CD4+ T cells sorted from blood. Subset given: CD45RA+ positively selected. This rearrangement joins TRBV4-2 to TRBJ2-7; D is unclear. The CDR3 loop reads CASSKIGLMAYEQYF. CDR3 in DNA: TGTGCCAGCAGCAAAATCGGGTTGATGGCGTACGAGCAGTACTTC.